Listed below are T cell receptor beta chains from one sample, sequenced in a study of control samples from healthy donors and cancer patients. Assay used: immunoSEQ multiplex PCR; TCRdb lists only in-frame clones, some missing. The repertoire includes around 170,000 clones, nearly 90% of them detected once, and around 1.4% sits in the top ten. Sequencing was done on a sample of blood. Source of these receptors: a woman in her fifties or sixties in good health. The CDR3 runs from the conserved cysteine through the conserved F or W. Each record gives: CDR3 protein, J gene, clone size, D gene, V gene. D genes are given only for firm matches. Not all rows give a size; the values are once, few, many and, for expanded clones, a class.

CASSQDLLGQVSPLHF	TRBJ1-6	once	TRBD1	TRBV3-1/TRBV3-2
CASSFRREPDTQYF	TRBJ2-3	once	TRBD2	TRBV11-1
CAWGTSGYYNEQFF	TRBJ2-1	.	TRBD2	TRBV30
CASSQDPRGTYEQYF	TRBJ2-7	.	.	TRBV3-1/TRBV3-2
CATSMARTTDQPQHF	TRBJ1-5	once	.	TRBV15
CASSYRIFGYEQYF	TRBJ2-7	once	.	TRBV27
CSANSQGSLYEQYF	TRBJ2-7	.	TRBD1	TRBV29-1
CAISPDRGPPSNQPQHF	TRBJ1-5	.	TRBD1	TRBV10-3
CASSLDQADNEQFF	TRBJ2-1	.	.	TRBV11-3
CATSSGTSGYEQYF	TRBJ2-7	many	TRBD2	TRBV24-1
CASSPRPQGLGGYTF	TRBJ1-2	.	.	TRBV3-1/TRBV3-2
CASRRGQFYEQYF	TRBJ2-7	.	.	TRBV2
CASSLIGFANTGELFF	TRBJ2-2	.	.	TRBV27
CASSLMSMNTEAFF	TRBJ1-1	.	.	TRBV7-2
CASSSINSNQPQHF	TRBJ1-5	.	.	TRBV5-6
CSASSGTYGYTF	TRBJ1-2	.	.	TRBV20-1
CASSLDRVGEKLFF	TRBJ1-4	.	TRBD1	TRBV7-9
CASSLGQGARGNEQFF	TRBJ2-1	.	TRBD1	TRBV7-9
CASSLGFRALNTEAFF	TRBJ1-1	.	.	TRBV13
CAGSVALDNYEQYF	TRBJ2-7	.	.	TRBV9
CASTALGGDTQYF	TRBJ2-3	.	.	TRBV7-9
CASSSTTIGTDTQYF	TRBJ2-3	once	.	TRBV5-1
CASSLWFQGARGYTF	TRBJ1-2	.	TRBD1	TRBV28
CASSHGRSDGYTF	TRBJ1-2	few	.	TRBV7-9
CASSPELASGQYF	TRBJ2-7	.	TRBD2	TRBV11-2
CASRNVLSGNTIYF	TRBJ1-3	.	.	TRBV10-1
CASSQTLPGSYEQYF	TRBJ2-7	.	.	TRBV4-2
CASSWASGRARNEQFF	TRBJ2-1	.	TRBD2	TRBV28
CASSNREPQHF	TRBJ1-5	.	.	TRBV28
CASSQRDGREQYF	TRBJ2-7	.	.	TRBV4-1
CASSERGRSPLHF	TRBJ1-6	.	.	TRBV5-4
CASTRGGVYNEQFF	TRBJ2-1	.	.	TRBV6-5
CATSDPFGYTF	TRBJ1-2	.	.	TRBV24-1
CSASRLAGGWNEQFF	TRBJ2-1	once	TRBD2	TRBV20-1
CASRNTTGGGNYGYTF	TRBJ1-2	.	TRBD1	TRBV28
CASSVAGTVNTGELFF	TRBJ2-2	.	TRBD1	TRBV9
CASSPWRGEKLFF	TRBJ1-4	.	.	TRBV7-2
CASSPPSGGNIQYF	TRBJ2-4	.	TRBD2	TRBV7-2
CASSYMTGVGTGELFF	TRBJ2-2	.	TRBD1	TRBV6-2/TRBV6-3
CASAWGQGTYEQYF	TRBJ2-7	.	TRBD1	TRBV19
CASSVRDIQGLNEKLFF	TRBJ1-4	medium-sized	.	TRBV7-9
CASSYGQVSLSSNQPQHF	TRBJ1-5	.	TRBD1	TRBV6-2/TRBV6-3
CSASPGGPFSSEQYF	TRBJ2-7	once	TRBD2	TRBV20-1
CSVEVPGGPVNEQFF	TRBJ2-1	.	TRBD2	TRBV29-1
CAISESAGVRQPQHF	TRBJ1-5	few	.	TRBV10-3
CASRRDRQYGYTF	TRBJ1-2	once	TRBD1	TRBV6-5
CASKYGPNTEAFF	TRBJ1-1	.	.	TRBV7-2
CASSLSQGGGTGELFF	TRBJ2-2	.	TRBD1	TRBV7-2
CASSEATGTINQPQHF	TRBJ1-5	.	TRBD1	TRBV6-1
CASTWTGHEAFF	TRBJ1-1	.	TRBD1	TRBV2
CASSLGTDNTGELFF	TRBJ2-2	few	.	TRBV5-1
CASSPETGLGYTF	TRBJ1-2	.	TRBD1	TRBV4-2
CASSQGGETQYF	TRBJ2-5	.	.	TRBV14